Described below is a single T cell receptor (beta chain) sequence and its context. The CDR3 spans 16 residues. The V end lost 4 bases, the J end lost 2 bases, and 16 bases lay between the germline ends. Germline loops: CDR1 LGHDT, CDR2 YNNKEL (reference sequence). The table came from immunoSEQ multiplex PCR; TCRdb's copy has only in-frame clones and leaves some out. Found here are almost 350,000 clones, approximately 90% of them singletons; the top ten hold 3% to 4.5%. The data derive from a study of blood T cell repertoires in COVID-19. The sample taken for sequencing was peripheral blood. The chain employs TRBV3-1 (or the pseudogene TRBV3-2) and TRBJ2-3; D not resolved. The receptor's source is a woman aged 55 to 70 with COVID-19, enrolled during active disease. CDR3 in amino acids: CASSPSFGIATDTQYF. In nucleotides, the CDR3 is TGTGCCAGCAGCCCGTCGTTTGGCATCGCCACAGATACGCAGTATTTT.